A selection of T cell receptor beta chains follows, all from one sample in a study of cytomegalovirus exposure and HLA in healthy donors. Profiling relied on immunoSEQ multiplex PCR, and the TCRdb table lists in-frame clones only, not all of them. The sample records some 190,000 clones, 82% being singletons. The material sequenced was PBMCs. Source of these receptors: a middle-aged man in good health and CMV-seronegative. Both conserved end residues are part of each CDR3. The D gene is left open where the match is weak. Size is stated for part of the rows, as once, few or many counts, or as a class when the clone is expanded.

D gene	J gene	CDR3 length	V gene	clone size	CDR3 DNA	CDR3 protein
NA	TRBJ2-7	14	TRBV11-2	NA	TGTGCCAGCAGCTTAGATCAGGGGCTGGACGAGCAGTACTTC	CASSLDQGLDEQYF
TRBD1	TRBJ1-6	15	TRBV5-4	NA	TGTGCCAGCAGCATACCGGGACAGGGTAATTCACCCCTCCACTTT	CASSIPGQGNSPLHF
NA	TRBJ2-1	16	TRBV21-1	NA	TGTGCCAGCAGCTTAAGCGGGGGGAATACCTACAATGAGCAGTTCTTC	CASSLSGGNTYNEQFF
TRBD1	TRBJ2-7	14	TRBV19	NA	TGTGCCAGTAAAATACAGGGGGATAGGCACGAGCAGTACTTC	CASKIQGDRHEQYF
TRBD1	TRBJ2-7	17	TRBV7-8	few	TGTGCCAGCAGCTTAGAATGGAGGACAGGGATAGCCTACGAGCAGTACTTC	CASSLEWRTGIAYEQYF
NA	TRBJ2-3	14	TRBV11-2	NA	TGTGCCAGCAGCCCCCCAGGACAGAGGGTGACGCAGTATTTT	CASSPPGQRVTQYF
TRBD2	TRBJ2-7	15	TRBV5-1	NA	TGCGCCAGCAGCAAAGGACTAGCGGGAGTATACGAGCAGTACTTC	CASSKGLAGVYEQYF
NA	TRBJ2-1	15	TRBV14	NA	TGTGCCAGCAGCCAAGATCGATTTGGACTCACTGAGCAGTTCTTC	CASSQDRFGLTEQFF
TRBD2	TRBJ2-2	19	TRBV5-1	NA	TGCGCCAGCAGCTTGGTAAGTCTAGATGCTAGCGGGAGAACCGGGGAGCTGTTTTTT	CASSLVSLDASGRTGELFF
NA	TRBJ1-3	14	TRBV19	NA	TGTGCCAGTAGCCGAGGACAGCCTGGAAACACCATATATTTT	CASSRGQPGNTIYF
TRBD1	TRBJ1-4	15	TRBV4-2	NA	TGTGCCAGCAGCCAAGTAGCGGGACAGGGAGGAAAACTGTTTTTT	CASSQVAGQGGKLFF
NA	TRBJ2-7	14	TRBV18	NA	TGTGCCAGCTCACCACCAGCAGGCTCCTACGAGCAGTACTTC	CASSPPAGSYEQYF
TRBD2	TRBJ2-7	14	TRBV27	NA	TGTGCCAGCGGGTATAGCGGGAGCGCCTACGAGCAGTACTTC	CASGYSGSAYEQYF
TRBD1	TRBJ2-5	16	TRBV27	once	TGTGCCAGCAGAGCCCACAGGGGGCGAGGAGAAGAGACCCAGTACTTC	CASRAHRGRGEETQYF
TRBD2	TRBJ2-7	16	TRBV11-2	once	TGTGCCAGCAGCTTAGGTCCTAGCGGGGGGACCTACGAGCAGTACTTC	CASSLGPSGGTYEQYF
NA	TRBJ2-7	13	TRBV28	NA	TGTGCCAGCAGTTTATCCCCCGCCTACGAGCAGTACTTC	CASSLSPAYEQYF
TRBD1	TRBJ2-1	15	TRBV18	NA	TGTGCCAGCTCACCACCCAGACAGGGTAGGAATGAGCAGTTCTTC	CASSPPRQGRNEQFF
TRBD1	TRBJ1-6	15	TRBV5-4	NA	TGTGCCAGCAGCTCACCGGGACAGTCAAATTCACCCCTCCACTTT	CASSSPGQSNSPLHF
TRBD2	TRBJ2-7	15	TRBV9	NA	TGTGCCAGCAGCCCTAGCGGGAGATTTGCGGACGAGCAGTACTTC	CASSPSGRFADEQYF
TRBD2	TRBJ2-7	14	TRBV5-1	once	TGCGCCAGCAGCTTTTCTAGCGGGGGCTACGAGCAGTACTTC	CASSFSSGGYEQYF
NA	TRBJ2-7	15	TRBV7-9	NA	TGTGCCAGCAGCCCTGCCGCCAGGACAAAGTACGAGCAGTACTTC	CASSPAARTKYEQYF
NA	TRBJ2-5	16	TRBV7-2	NA	TGTGCCAGCAGCTCCTCGACAGTTTGGGGACAAGAGACCCAGTACTTC	CASSSSTVWGQETQYF
TRBD2	TRBJ2-1	13	TRBV29-1	few	TGCAGCGTTGAAAAACTGGTAGCGGGAGACGCGTTCTTC	CSVEKLVAGDAFF
TRBD2	TRBJ2-5	16	TRBV7-2	NA	TGTGCCAGCAGCCCCGCTAGCACGGGGGGGCGGGAGACCCAGTACTTC	CASSPASTGGRETQYF